This T cell receptor beta chain was observed in a study of blood T cell repertoires in COVID-19 (dated by TCRdb to 2020 to 2022). In terms of the full investigation: The collaborator samples originated in the United States, Italy and Spain and spanned the acute and convalescent phases of COVID-19. Where HLA class I and class II types were available, the types were taken from metadata supplied by the sample provider, not from assay-based typing. The sample metadata nearly always contained a de-identified subject ID, COVID-19 status, age in years and sex. Samples came from the ongoing ImmuneRACE study (first 160 participants) plus 1,254 subjects from 6 global collaborators. A freely available public database, intended as a resource for researchers studying the immune response to SARS-CoV-2, is where the repertoires were released. Subjects who had been exposed to COVID-19, were actively infected with it, or had recovered from it provided the deeply sampled blood TCRbeta repertoires that made up the dataset. The material from the prospective study consisted of cDNA or gDNA derived from T cells, B-cell-depleted T cells, or PBMCs.

In regard to this clone: The specificity of this receptor is unknown. Base qualities are missing; no much larger clone stands one base away.

The immunoSEQ Assay, a bias-controlled multiplex PCR, was used to amplify TCRbeta CDR3 regions from genomic DNA. As for how the authors treated the data: Within the assay, amplification of reference gene primers was used to estimate how many nucleated cells each sample contained. Sequence reads were collapsed and filtered to measure the absolute abundance of every unique TCRbeta CDR3 rearrangement. For each sample, productive Simpson clonality was calculated by taking the square root of Simpson's diversity index across productive rearrangements. The table comes from immuneACCESS by way of TCRdb, which keeps in-frame sequences with V and J called. Part of the clones is missing from these tables; in studies checked, under half for an unresolved V gene and the rest for unknown reasons. The V and J calls and the clone size are those of that table, but D and trimming were determined from the DNA. For this sample the table gives about 240,000 clones, of which 87% were detected only once. Together, the top ten hold roughly 2.6% of the sample.

There are 13 amino acids in the CDR3, from cysteine to phenylalanine inclusive. Only the CDR3 DNA is retained, 39 bases long and in frame from the first base. Based on the germline V gene, the CDR1 and CDR2 sequences are SQVTM and ANQGSEA. V loses 0 bases of germline sequence and J loses 15 bases, and the interval between the two ends is 15 bases. Results the study describes overall, beyond this receptor: The amount of clinical and demographic metadata varied by source and participant and was provided uncurated.

Participants in the prospective study were aged roughly 18 to 100 years, lived in 24 United States geographic areas, and enrolled through a virtual design. Cohort assignment in the prospective study relied on participant-reported clinical history from a screening survey and a study questionnaire. Mobile phlebotomists in the prospective study collected whole blood, serum and a nasopharyngeal or oropharyngeal swab from every participant. Prospective study participants could optionally give additional blood draws and questionnaires over an approximately two-month period. Blood samples from the prospective study were shipped frozen or at room temperature prior to DNA extraction.

The clonotype comes from a woman aged 25 to 39 with acute COVID-19. Sequencing used PBMCs or T cells enriched from blood (not recorded which). In this chain, TRBV29-1 is recombined with TRBJ1-6; the D segment could be TRBD1, given 5 matching bases. The CDR3 here reads CSVEDSTEGLLHF. The DNA sequence reads TGCAGCGTTGAAGATTCGACAGAAGGGCTCCTCCACTTT.